The present TCR beta chain was sequenced within a study of T cell responses to AZD1222 COVID-19 vaccine (dated by TCRdb to about 2021). With regard to the full study: AZD1222 recipients given second doses at about 4 weeks or at about 12 weeks were pooled, since spike-specific TCR depth and breadth were not found to differ between the two schedules. TCR sequencing covered roughly 230 trial participants: around 210 given two doses of AZD1222 and 26 given two doses of MenACWY control vaccine. Trial participants were enrolled by age into 18-55, 56-69 and 70-plus year subgroups, with 148, 28 and 57 TCR-sequenced participants respectively.

Here is what the overall study found, with its caveats: No day 14 peak-response samples were available, so repertoires were characterized only after the peak T cell response. Vaccine-associated CD4 TCRs spanned the whole spike protein, with dominant responses in regions 160-218 and 743-854. After two AZD1222 doses, both the breadth and the depth of spike-specific TCRs were significantly higher than at day 0 and than in MenACWY recipients. The 56-69-year group was small, and its depth increase did not reach significance, likely because of low power. Conclusions about previously exposed vaccinees are limited, since just five to seven AZD1222 recipients were seropositive for SARS-CoV-2 at baseline. Reportedly, close to half of the unique spike-specific TCRs recognized epitopes lying outside the regions that are mutated in the B.1.351 and B.1.1.7 variants. Participants were mostly white British and included more females than males, and it was suggested by the authors that clonal diversity may have been underestimated.

Remarks on this clone: No antigen is known for it. One base away there is no much larger clone; base qualities are not given.

The CDR3 regions of human TCRbeta chains were subjected to immunosequencing. Concerning the study's data processing: TCRs in the repertoires were matched against a reference library of SARS-CoV-2-specific TCRs that had been generated with the MIRA antigen-specificity platform. Breadth meant the fraction of unique TCRs that were SARS-CoV-2-associated, whereas depth meant the fraction of total T cells that were SARS-CoV-2-associated. Using the MIRA data, each spike-specific TCR was assigned both to the spike region to which the TCR was reactive and to a CD4 or CD8 class. Log10-transformed breadth and depth values were compared by one-way ANOVA with Sidak's multiple comparisons tests. Here the immuneACCESS table is served through TCRdb, limited to in-frame sequences with V and J called. Missing clones are a known gap in these copies; in checked studies unresolved V genes cover under half, and the rest lacks a known reason. That table gives V, J and clone size, and the DNA gave D and trimming. This sample gives 150,000 or so clones in total; over 75% of them show up just once. The ten largest clonotypes hold more than 20% of the sample.

Reading the germline V gene (reference sequence) gives CDR1 SEHNR and CDR2 FQNEAQ. A distance of 9 bases separates the germline ends of V and J, which lose 5 bases and 4 bases respectively. From its cysteine to its phenylalanine, the CDR3 spans 13 amino acids. CDR3 DNA is the only sequence kept; it has 39 bases, read in frame from the first base. The time point label for this specimen denotes: baseline before first vaccination. The vaccinee samples were drawn from two UK trials, COV001 and COV002, one of which was a single-blind randomized controlled phase 2/3 trial testing AZD1222 (ChAdOx1 nCoV-19) in healthy adults. For TCRbeta chain sequencing, PBMC samples from trial participants were taken at day 0 and at day 28 after the second dose.

The material was peripheral blood, obtained on day 0 of AZD1222 vaccination. The TCR comes from an adult in good health. The chain was built from TRBV7-9 and TRBJ2-1, with the D segment possibly TRBD1 or TRBD2, each aligning over 5 bases. The nucleotide sequence reads TGTGCCAGCAGCCAGGGACGTTACAATGAGCAGTTCTTC. Its protein product is CASSQGRYNEQFF.